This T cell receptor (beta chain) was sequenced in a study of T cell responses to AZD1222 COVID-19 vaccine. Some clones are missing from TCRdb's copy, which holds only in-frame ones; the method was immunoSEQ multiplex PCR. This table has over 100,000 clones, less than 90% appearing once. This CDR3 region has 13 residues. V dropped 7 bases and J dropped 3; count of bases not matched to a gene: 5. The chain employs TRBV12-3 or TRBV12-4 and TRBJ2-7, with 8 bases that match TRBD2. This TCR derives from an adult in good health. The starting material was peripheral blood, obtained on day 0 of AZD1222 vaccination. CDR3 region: CASTAGAFYEQYF. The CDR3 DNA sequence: TGTGCCAGCACAGCGGGGGCCTTCTACGAGCAGTACTTC.